Listed below are T cell receptor beta chains from one sample, sequenced in a study of blood T cell repertoires in COVID-19. Method: immunoSEQ multiplex PCR; TCRdb's copy keeps in-frame clones and lacks some. The sample lists about 140,000 clones, approximately 86% occurring once. Sample: peripheral blood. The origin of the receptors is a human donor in a cohort sampled during active COVID-19. The CDR3 runs from the conserved cysteine through the conserved F or W. The D gene is left open where the match is weak. For some rows the clone size is stated as once, few or many, or as a class when expanded; others skip it.

18	TRBV4-1	TRBJ2-2	-	TRBD2	CASSQDPSGRANTGELFF	TGCGCCAGCAGCCAAGACCCTAGCGGGCGCGCGAACACCGGGGAGCTGTTTTTT
15	TRBV10-3	TRBJ1-2	few	TRBD1	CAISESEGQFYGYTF	TGTGCCATCAGTGAGTCGGAGGGACAGTTCTATGGCTACACCTTC
15	TRBV3-1/TRBV3-2	TRBJ2-5	-	TRBD2	CASSHTGLGRETQYF	TGTGCCAGCAGCCATACGGGACTAGGACGGGAGACCCAGTACTTC
16	TRBV9	TRBJ1-4	-	TRBD1	CASSVEGAGTNEKLFF	TGTGCCAGCAGCGTAGAGGGGGCAGGGACTAATGAAAAACTGTTTTTT
15	TRBV7-9	TRBJ2-5	-	TRBD1	CASSLVQGLNETQYF	TGTGCCAGCAGCTTAGTACAGGGGTTAAATGAGACCCAGTACTTC
16	TRBV7-2	TRBJ2-7	-	-	CASSLAGQGRSYEQYF	TGTGCCAGCAGCTTAGCCGGCCAGGGAAGGTCCTACGAGCAGTACTTC
15	TRBV2	TRBJ2-3	-	TRBD2	CASSLAGGPTDTQYF	TGTGCCAGCAGTCTAGCGGGGGGGCCAACAGATACGCAGTATTTT
13	TRBV7-8	TRBJ2-5	-	TRBD2	CATERGTRETQYF	TGTGCCACTGAGCGGGGGACTCGGGAGACCCAGTACTTC
15	TRBV2	TRBJ2-1	-	TRBD1	CASRGTASKVNEQFF	TGTGCCAGCAGAGGGACAGCCTCTAAGGTGAATGAGCAGTTCTTC
15	TRBV3-1/TRBV3-2	TRBJ1-4	-	-	CASSQGVAGVEKLFF	TGTGCCAGCAGCCAAGGGGTGGCAGGGGTGGAAAAACTGTTTTTT
14	TRBV6-1	TRBJ2-5	few	-	CASSEGRDQETQYF	TGTGCCAGCAGTGAAGGGCGGGACCAAGAGACCCAGTACTTC
15	TRBV27	TRBJ2-7	-	TRBD1	CASSPGQGASYEQYF	TGTGCCAGCAGCCCGGGACAGGGGGCCTCCTACGAGCAGTACTTC
15	TRBV10-3	TRBJ1-5	-	TRBD1	CAISELTGRNQPQHF	TGTGCCATCAGTGAGCTGACAGGGAGGAATCAGCCCCAGCATTTT
16	TRBV27	TRBJ2-5	once	TRBD1	CASSSGTEFERETQYF	TGTGCCAGCAGTTCCGGGACAGAGTTCGAGCGGGAGACCCAGTACTTC
14	TRBV6-4	TRBJ2-2	-	-	CARTRGADTGELFF	TGTGCCAGAACCAGGGGCGCCGACACCGGGGAGCTGTTTTTT
11	TRBV3-1/TRBV3-2	TRBJ2-7	-	-	CASSQERGFYF	TGTGCCAGCAGCCAAGAACGGGGATTTTACTTC
18	TRBV2	TRBJ1-3	-	TRBD1	CASSEALAGTAKGNTIYF	TGTGCCAGCAGTGAAGCGCTTGCCGGGACAGCAAAAGGAAACACCATATATTTT
13	TRBV4-1	TRBJ2-1	-	-	CASSLQMSHEQFF	TGCGCCAGCAGCCTACAAATGTCCCATGAGCAGTTCTTC
16	TRBV5-1	TRBJ2-7	-	TRBD2	CASSPPGLALTYEQYF	TGCGCCAGCAGCCCCCCTGGACTAGCGCTAACCTACGAGCAGTACTTC
14	TRBV5-6	TRBJ1-4	-	TRBD1	CASTTTGFREKLFF	TGTGCCAGCACAACGACAGGGTTTCGGGAAAAACTGTTTTTT
16	TRBV25-1	TRBJ1-6	-	TRBD1	CASSEFGQGDNSPLHF	TGTGCCAGCAGTGAATTCGGACAGGGCGATAATTCACCCCTCCACTTT
17	TRBV6-2/TRBV6-3	TRBJ2-1	once	-	CASSHTLKTSFGFEQFF	TGTGCCAGCAGTCACACCTTAAAGACTAGTTTTGGGTTTGAGCAGTTCTTC
15	TRBV7-9	TRBJ1-1	-	TRBD1	CASSLVGGTGGEAFF	TGTGCCAGCAGCTTAGTAGGAGGGACAGGTGGTGAAGCTTTCTTT
10	TRBV30	TRBJ2-1	-	-	CAWSEGEQFF	TGTGCCTGGAGTGAGGGGGAGCAGTTCTTC
17	TRBV6-1	TRBJ2-7	-	TRBD2	CASSEVFRLAGGYEQYF	TGTGCCAGCAGTGAAGTTTTTCGGCTAGCGGGGGGTTACGAGCAGTACTTC
16	TRBV4-1	TRBJ1-6	-	-	CASRISEETYNSPLHF	TGCGCCAGCAGAATTTCCGAGGAAACCTATAATTCACCCCTCCACTTT
15	TRBV7-2	TRBJ1-3	-	-	CASSFRISKGNTIYF	TGTGCCAGCAGCTTCCGGATCTCTAAGGGGAACACCATATATTTT
14	TRBV19	TRBJ2-2	-	TRBD2	CASRRGDYTGELFF	TGTGCCAGCCGGCGGGGGGACTACACCGGGGAGCTGTTTTTT
16	TRBV5-1	TRBJ2-1	-	TRBD2	CASSLLGGRGNNEQFF	TGCGCCAGCAGCTTACTTGGCGGGAGAGGGAACAATGAGCAGTTCTTC
15	TRBV6-1	TRBJ2-7	-	TRBD1	CASSEAGQGLYEQYF	TGTGCCAGCAGTGAAGCGGGACAGGGGTTGTACGAGCAGTACTTC
15	TRBV2	TRBJ2-5	-	TRBD2	CASSEERGGGVTQYF	TGTGCCAGCAGTGAAGAGCGGGGGGGCGGAGTGACCCAGTACTTC
15	TRBV2	TRBJ2-2	-	TRBD1	CASRDGTGNTGELFF	TGTGCCAGCAGGGACGGGACAGGGAACACCGGGGAGCTGTTTTTT
16	TRBV11-2	TRBJ1-4	few	-	CASSLDRSGTNEKLFF	TGTGCCAGCAGCTTAGATCGATCGGGAACTAATGAAAAACTGTTTTTT
15	TRBV24-1	TRBJ2-1	-	-	CATSDLDGSGNEQFF	TGTGCCACCAGTGATCTCGACGGTTCAGGCAATGAGCAGTTCTTC
15	TRBV28	TRBJ2-7	once	-	CASFPRGTPSYEQYF	TGTGCCAGCTTTCCACGCGGGACCCCCTCCTACGAGCAGTACTTC
14	TRBV5-4	TRBJ2-5	-	-	CASSYRDNQETQYF	TGTGCCAGCAGCTACCGGGACAACCAAGAGACCCAGTACTTC
17	TRBV25-1	TRBJ2-2	-	TRBD2	CASSEGLAGLGIRELFF	TGTGCCAGCAGTGAAGGACTAGCGGGTTTGGGGATCAGGGAGCTGTTTTTT
15	TRBV19	TRBJ1-5	-	-	CASSTTGNSNQPQHF	TGTGCCAGTAGTACGACAGGTAATAGCAATCAGCCCCAGCATTTT
17	TRBV7-8	TRBJ2-7	-	TRBD2	CASSLEGSGVSSYEQYF	TGTGCCAGCAGCTTAGAGGGTAGCGGGGTCAGCTCCTACGAGCAGTACTTC
17	TRBV6-2/TRBV6-3	TRBJ2-7	-	TRBD2	CASSYSSSGTPVYEQYF	TGTGCCAGCAGTTACTCGTCTAGCGGGACGCCAGTCTACGAGCAGTACTTC
12	TRBV21-1	TRBJ2-5	-	-	CASTPGSSPVYF	TGTGCCAGCACCCCCGGGTCCTCACCCGTGTACTTC
16	TRBV19	TRBJ2-2	-	TRBD1	CASRLTGGAWAGELFF	TGTGCCAGTAGACTCACAGGGGGCGCTTGGGCCGGGGAGCTGTTTTTT
15	TRBV6-5	TRBJ1-1	-	TRBD1	CASSPDRVMNTEAFF	TGTGCCAGCAGCCCCGACAGGGTTATGAACACTGAAGCTTTCTTT
14	TRBV28	TRBJ2-5	once	-	CASSPPGTEETQYF	TGTGCCAGCAGTCCCCCCGGGACTGAAGAGACCCAGTACTTC
14	TRBV27	TRBJ1-5	-	-	CASSLWAGNQPQHF	TGTGCCAGCAGTTTATGGGCAGGCAATCAGCCCCAGCATTTT
13	TRBV7-9	TRBJ2-2	-	-	CASSLLNTGELFF	TGTGCCAGCAGCTTACTAAACACCGGGGAGCTGTTTTTT
15	TRBV27	TRBJ2-2	-	TRBD1	CASNRGGANTGELFF	TGTGCCAGCAACCGAGGGGGCGCGAACACCGGGGAGCTGTTTTTT
14	TRBV27	TRBJ1-1	once	TRBD1	CASRPGQLNTEAFF	TGTGCCAGCAGACCGGGACAGCTGAACACTGAAGCTTTCTTT
15	TRBV7-8	TRBJ1-5	many	-	CASSLGGGHNQPQHF	TGTGCCAGCAGCTTAGGCGGGGGCCACAATCAGCCCCAGCATTTT